These T cell receptor beta chains were read from a single sample in a study of blood T cell repertoires in COVID-19. Some clones are missing from TCRdb's copy, which holds only in-frame ones; the method was immunoSEQ multiplex PCR. The table includes 180,000 or so clones, more than 75% detected once. Sequencing input: PBMCs or T cells enriched from blood (not recorded which). These receptors all come from a woman in her thirties who had recovered from COVID-19. Both conserved end residues are part of each CDR3. D genes are given only for firm matches. Clone sizes are given selectively: once, few, many, or a class where the clone is expanded.

V gene,D gene,clone size,J gene,CDR3 protein,CDR3 DNA
TRBV6-5,NA,NA,TRBJ2-7,CASKSYKGMSYEQYF,TGTGCCAGCAAATCTTATAAGGGGATGTCCTACGAGCAGTACTTC
TRBV28,NA,NA,TRBJ1-2,CAIYRIPYGYTF,TGTGCCATTTACAGGATACCCTATGGCTACACCTTC
TRBV19,TRBD1,NA,TRBJ2-7,CASRPSGGEQYF,TGTGCCAGTAGGCCCTCAGGGGGCGAGCAGTACTTC
TRBV5-1,NA,NA,TRBJ1-2,CASSLESGSNYGYTF,TGCGCCAGCAGCTTGGAATCAGGCTCCAACTATGGCTACACCTTC
TRBV7-2,NA,NA,TRBJ2-3,CASSAGTGRGSTDTQYF,TGTGCCAGCAGCGCCGGGACTGGAAGAGGAAGCACAGATACGCAGTATTTT
TRBV14,NA,NA,TRBJ1-5,CASSLRQNQPQHF,TGTGCCAGCAGCCTTCGACAGAATCAGCCCCAGCATTTT
TRBV15,NA,NA,TRBJ2-7,CATSTGLLNEQYF,TGTGCCACCAGCACGGGACTTCTCAACGAGCAGTACTTC
TRBV10-3,TRBD1,NA,TRBJ2-2,CAISGTGTTGELFF,TGTGCCATCAGTGGGACAGGGACCACCGGGGAGCTGTTTTTT
TRBV5-4,NA,NA,TRBJ2-1,CASSSPAAFPYNEQFF,TGTGCCAGCAGCTCCCCAGCGGCTTTCCCCTACAATGAGCAGTTCTTC
TRBV12-3/TRBV12-4,NA,NA,TRBJ2-1,CASSQYNEQFF,TGTGCCAGCAGCCAGTACAATGAGCAGTTCTTC
TRBV28,TRBD2,NA,TRBJ2-2,CASGHLAGFSGELFF,TGTGCCAGCGGACATCTAGCGGGATTTTCCGGGGAGCTGTTTTTT
TRBV15,NA,NA,TRBJ1-4,CATTGRTVENEKLFF,TGTGCCACCACCGGACGGACAGTCGAAAATGAAAAACTGTTTTTT
TRBV28,NA,NA,TRBJ1-1,CASSVGPLRGNTEAFF,TGTGCCAGCAGTGTGGGTCCCCTCAGGGGGAACACTGAAGCTTTCTTT
TRBV2,TRBD1,many,TRBJ1-5,CASTLDRGDNQPQHF,TGTGCCAGCACCCTAGACAGGGGGGACAATCAGCCCCAGCATTTT
TRBV27,TRBD2,NA,TRBJ2-1,CASSPSGGWYNEQFF,TGTGCCAGCAGTCCCTCGGGGGGGTGGTACAATGAGCAGTTCTTC
TRBV5-4,TRBD1,NA,TRBJ2-7,CASSEKGTGGFPPDEQYF,TGTGCCAGCAGCGAAAAAGGGACAGGGGGATTCCCGCCGGACGAGCAGTACTTC
TRBV29-1,NA,NA,TRBJ2-7,CSVEPRLVDRYEQYF,TGCAGCGTTGAACCTAGACTAGTAGATCGGTACGAGCAGTACTTC
TRBV7-9,NA,NA,TRBJ2-1,CASSARESGNEQFF,TGTGCCAGCAGCGCGAGGGAGTCTGGCAATGAGCAGTTCTTC
TRBV7-9,TRBD2,NA,TRBJ2-7,CASSLAQAGSYEQYF,TGTGCCAGCAGCTTAGCGCAAGCGGGGTCCTACGAGCAGTACTTC
TRBV19,NA,NA,TRBJ1-5,CASRGRLQPQHF,TGTGCCAGTAGAGGGAGGTTACAGCCCCAGCATTTT
TRBV4-2,NA,NA,TRBJ1-3,CASSQESRGGIYF,TGTGCCAGCAGCCAAGAGAGCCGCGGCGGGATATATTTT
TRBV5-4,NA,NA,TRBJ1-2,CASSPQTVNYGYTF,TGTGCCAGCAGCCCCCAGACAGTAAACTATGGCTACACCTTC
TRBV28,NA,NA,TRBJ1-1,CASSLVRVGNTEAFF,TGTGCCAGCAGTTTAGTGCGGGTTGGGAACACTGAAGCTTTCTTT
TRBV23-1,NA,NA,TRBJ1-2,CASTNGTPNYGYTF,TGCGCCAGCACTAACGGGACACCTAACTATGGCTACACCTTC
TRBV18,TRBD2,NA,TRBJ2-1,CASSKREANNEQFF,TGTGCCAGCTCAAAGCGGGAGGCAAACAATGAGCAGTTCTTC
TRBV19,TRBD2,many,TRBJ2-7,CASSGQSGSIFYEQYF,TGTGCCAGTAGTGGCCAAAGCGGGAGCATTTTCTACGAGCAGTACTTC
TRBV15,NA,NA,TRBJ1-1,CATSRDREFDTEAFF,TGTGCCACCAGCAGAGACAGGGAATTCGACACTGAAGCTTTCTTT
TRBV12-3/TRBV12-4,NA,NA,TRBJ2-7,CASSLGLLYEQYF,TGTGCCAGCAGCCTCGGACTTCTATACGAGCAGTACTTC
TRBV10-3,TRBD2,NA,TRBJ2-1,CAISTKGTSGTNEQFF,TGTGCCATCAGTACAAAGGGGACTAGCGGCACCAATGAGCAGTTCTTC
TRBV9,TRBD2,once,TRBJ2-1,CASSPEPSGRAYNEQFF,TGTGCCAGCAGCCCCGAACCGAGCGGGAGGGCCTACAATGAGCAGTTCTTC
TRBV29-1,TRBD1,once,TRBJ1-1,CSVENEIRTGNTEAFF,TGCAGCGTTGAAAATGAAATTAGGACAGGGAACACTGAAGCTTTCTTT
TRBV18,NA,few,TRBJ1-6,CASSPFRTELNRNSPLHF,TGTGCCAGCTCACCATTTAGGACAGAGCTTAACCGGAATTCACCCCTCCACTTT
TRBV27,NA,NA,TRBJ2-5,CASNPSGEETQYF,TGTGCCAGCAATCCGTCAGGGGAAGAGACCCAGTACTTC
TRBV7-8,TRBD2,NA,TRBJ2-1,CASSLVAGGDYEQFF,TGTGCCAGCAGCTTAGTAGCGGGAGGGGATTATGAGCAGTTCTTC
TRBV4-1,NA,NA,TRBJ1-1,CASSQGGGAMNTEAFF,TGCGCCAGCAGCCAAGGTGGGGGCGCGATGAACACTGAAGCTTTCTTT
TRBV5-8,TRBD2,few,TRBJ2-1,CASSLELADYNEQFF,TGTGCCAGCAGCTTGGAACTAGCGGATTACAATGAGCAGTTCTTC
TRBV5-1,NA,few,TRBJ2-1,CASSLTGEYSNEQFF,TGCGCCAGCAGCTTAACGGGAGAATACTCCAATGAGCAGTTCTTC
TRBV4-1,TRBD2,NA,TRBJ2-2,CASSQEMAGGNTGELFF,TGCGCCAGCAGCCAAGAGATGGCGGGAGGTAACACCGGGGAGCTGTTTTTT
TRBV5-6,NA,NA,TRBJ1-1,CASSFRRMNTEAFF,TGTGCCAGCAGCTTTCGGCGGATGAACACTGAAGCTTTCTTT
TRBV4-1,TRBD1,NA,TRBJ1-2,CASSQVEGDRDGYTF,TGCGCCAGCAGCCAAGTTGAAGGAGACAGGGACGGCTACACCTTC
TRBV9,TRBD1,NA,TRBJ1-1,CASSAQTGVTEAFF,TGTGCCAGCAGCGCCCAGACAGGGGTCACTGAAGCTTTCTTT
TRBV7-2,NA,NA,TRBJ1-2,CASSLGFRDSYTF,TGTGCCAGCAGCTTAGGTTTCAGGGATAGCTACACCTTC
TRBV6-5,NA,NA,TRBJ1-2,CASSSGYVHYGYTF,TGTGCCAGCAGTTCAGGATACGTCCACTATGGCTACACCTTC
TRBV6-1,NA,NA,TRBJ1-2,CASSELVEGGGYTF,TGTGCCAGCAGTGAATTGGTAGAGGGTGGTGGCTACACCTTC
TRBV7-9,NA,NA,TRBJ1-1,CASSLVRGVGEAFF,TGTGCCAGCAGCTTAGTACGGGGGGTCGGTGAAGCTTTCTTT
TRBV27,TRBD2,once,TRBJ2-3,CASSAGTSGRASDF,TGTGCCAGCAGTGCCGGGACTAGCGGGAGGGCGTCGGATTTT
TRBV29-1,NA,few,TRBJ1-1,CSVLEQKNTEAFF,TGCAGCGTTTTAGAACAGAAGAACACTGAAGCTTTCTTT
TRBV29-1,TRBD2,NA,TRBJ2-3,CSARREGLTDTQYF,TGCAGCGCCCGTAGGGAGGGACTCACAGATACGCAGTATTTT
TRBV14,TRBD2,NA,TRBJ2-7,CASSQRRTSGHYEQYF,TGTGCCAGCAGCCAAAGGCGGACTAGCGGACACTACGAGCAGTACTTC
TRBV19,TRBD1,few,TRBJ1-5,CASVDRDSGSNQPQHF,TGTGCCAGTGTGGACAGGGATAGTGGAAGCAATCAGCCCCAGCATTTT
TRBV4-1,TRBD1,once,TRBJ2-2,CASSQETGDTGELFF,TGCGCCAGCAGCCAAGAGACAGGGGATACCGGGGAGCTGTTTTTT
TRBV7-8,NA,NA,TRBJ2-2,CASRPRRVQNGELFF,TGTGCCAGCAGACCACGGAGGGTACAGAACGGGGAGCTGTTTTTT
TRBV4-2,NA,few,TRBJ2-2,CASSQDVGGTGELFF,TGTGCCAGCAGCCAAGATGTCGGGGGCACCGGGGAGCTGTTTTTT
TRBV10-1,NA,few,TRBJ2-3,CASSSGSDTQYF,TGCGCCAGCAGCTCAGGCTCAGATACGCAGTATTTT
TRBV4-1,TRBD1,few,TRBJ1-1,CASSPARRGLGTEAFF,TGCGCCAGCAGCCCGGCGCGCAGGGGGCTGGGAACTGAAGCTTTCTTT
TRBV19,NA,NA,TRBJ2-7,CASSPATGTPYEQYF,TGTGCCAGTAGTCCCGCCACCGGGACACCATACGAGCAGTACTTC
TRBV5-6,NA,NA,TRBJ2-1,CASKPSSYNEQFF,TGTGCCAGCAAACCTAGCTCCTACAATGAGCAGTTCTTC